This T cell receptor beta chain was captured by sequencing in a study of identifying expanded T cells in peripheral blood. Study-level results: Across healthy donors, higher total template counts meant significantly greater two-week count variance. About 1.2 clones differed between technical replicates, versus approximately 17 and 20 over time.

During the collection period, no donor immune events like infections were recorded. This CDR3 region has 12 residues. The V end was cut by 4 bases, the J end by 4 bases, with 2 bases between. Germline lookup yields CDR1 MNHNS and CDR2 SASEGT. Repertoires were generated with immunoSEQ multiplex PCR, while TCRdb's copy carries only in-frame clones and drops some. The repertoire holds tens of thousands of clones, with approximately 89% as singletons. Concerning this clone itself: Its antigen is unidentified.

Sequencing was done on a sample of blood. The rearrangement links TRBV6-1 to TRBJ1-6; D is uncertain. The receptor's source is a person between 18 and 70 years old in good health. The CDR3 spells CASSAYNSPLHF. The CDR3 DNA sequence: TGTGCCAGCAGTGCGTATAATTCACCCCTCCACTTT.